This T cell receptor (beta chain) was documented in a study of blood T cell repertoires in COVID-19. Trimming shortened V by 0 bases and J by 2 bases, and 16 bases separated the two germline ends. The CDR3 is 17 residues long. Germline V gene data show CDR1 as SGHRS and CDR2 as YFSETQ. Generated by immunoSEQ multiplex PCR, the TCRdb table keeps only in-frame clones and is missing some. In the table there are tens of thousands of clones, approximately 88% of which are singletons. V and J are TRBV5-1 and TRBJ2-3; a possible D gene is TRBD2 (6 bases). The clonotype was recovered from a human donor with active COVID-19. The donor label of this sample is uncertain. What was sequenced was peripheral blood. CDR3 coding DNA: TGCGCCAGCAGCTTGGTTGGGGGGACGGCGATCACAGATACGCAGTATTTT. Its protein product is CASSLVGGTAITDTQYF.